Included here is one TCR beta chain sequence, with context. In the study's own analysis: Reference gene primer amplification gave nucleated cell count estimates. Assay: immunoSEQ multiplex PCR; the TCRdb copy retains only in-frame clones and omits some. V and J calls and clone size come straight from that table; D and trimming were deduced from the DNA. The sample includes tens of thousands of clones, about 75% of them seen just once. The V segment lost 0 bases and the J segment 5 bases; nucleotides outside the gene matches: 3. Germline CDR1 and CDR2: LGHNA and YNFKEQ. The CDR3 has 16 amino acids. These data are taken from a study of blood T cell repertoires in COVID-19. Study details: Donors in the United States, Italy and Spain gave samples during acute or convalescent COVID-19. PBMCs, B-cell-depleted T cells, or T cells were the source of the cDNA or gDNA that made up the material.

Sequences were obtained from peripheral blood. The receptor was derived from a man between 65 and 85 years old with active or convalescent COVID-19. The rearrangement uses TRBV4-2 and TRBJ1-6; 8 bases line up with TRBD1. CDR3 amino acids: CASSQETTGDNSPLHF. CDR3 nucleotides: TGTGCCAGCAGCCAAGAAACGACAGGGGATAATTCACCCCTCCACTTT.